This is a list of T cell receptor beta chains from one sample in a study of cytomegalovirus exposure and HLA in healthy donors. Data came from immunoSEQ multiplex PCR; TCRdb stores just in-frame clones and leaves some out. The sample consists of approximately 290,000 clones, 80% of them appearing once. The material sequenced was PBMCs. The receptor set was obtained from a girl aged 2-10 years in good health and CMV-seronegative. CDR3s include the opening cysteine and the closing phenylalanine or tryptophan. The order of the fields is clone size, J gene, V gene, D gene, CDR3 DNA, CDR3 protein. D genes are given only for firm matches. The size of a clone is reported for some rows only, either as once, few or many, or as a class for expanded clones.

.	TRBJ2-7	TRBV29-1	TRBD2	TGCAGCGTTGGTACTAGCGGGGGGTTTTCCTACGAGCAGTACTTC	CSVGTSGGFSYEQYF
.	TRBJ2-1	TRBV11-2	TRBD1	TGTGCCAGCAGTTATCACAGGGGTCATGAGCAGTTCTTC	CASSYHRGHEQFF
.	TRBJ1-2	TRBV4-1	TRBD1	TGCGCCAGCAGCCGGACAGGGGTCGGTGGCTACACCTTC	CASSRTGVGGYTF
.	TRBJ2-7	TRBV18	.	TGTGCCAGCTCACCACCGGGCAGGGGCTCCTACGAGCAGTACTTC	CASSPPGRGSYEQYF
.	TRBJ2-1	TRBV4-1	.	TGCGCCAGCAGCCAAGATTTGGCTTTTACCTACAATGAGCAGTTCTTC	CASSQDLAFTYNEQFF
.	TRBJ2-2	TRBV27	TRBD1	TGTGCCAGCAGTTGGACGACAGGGGTAGGGGGGGAGCTGTTTTTT	CASSWTTGVGGELFF
.	TRBJ1-2	TRBV19	.	TGTGCCAGTAGTATGCCGGTAAAGGGGTATAAGGGCTACACCTTC	CASSMPVKGYKGYTF
.	TRBJ2-7	TRBV14	TRBD2	TGTGCCAGCAGCCAAGGGGCGGGGGCCTACGAGCAGTACTTC	CASSQGAGAYEQYF
.	TRBJ1-5	TRBV2	.	TGTGCCAGCAGTGGAAGGACAGGCAATCAGCCCCAGCATTTT	CASSGRTGNQPQHF
.	TRBJ2-4	TRBV5-1	.	TGCGCCAGCAGCCCAGATGGACAGTGGGGCATTCAGTACTTC	CASSPDGQWGIQYF
.	TRBJ1-1	TRBV2	.	TGTGCCAGCAGTGGGCCCAGGTGGAACACTGAAGCTTTCTTT	CASSGPRWNTEAFF
.	TRBJ2-7	TRBV9	.	TGTGCCAGCAGCTCCCGGGACGGGGGATCCTACGAGCAGTACTTC	CASSSRDGGSYEQYF
once	TRBJ1-1	TRBV28	TRBD1	TGTGCCAGTTGGGGACTCGGGACAGGGTTATTTCATGGGGACACTGAAGCTTTCTTT	CASWGLGTGLFHGDTEAFF
.	TRBJ1-5	TRBV30	.	TGTGCCTGGAGTGCGACCCTAGGTAGTGGCAATCAGCCCCAGCATTTT	CAWSATLGSGNQPQHF
.	TRBJ1-1	TRBV21-1	.	TGTGCCAGCAGCAAAGCTTGGACAGGGGACACTGAAGCTTTCTTT	CASSKAWTGDTEAFF
.	TRBJ2-7	TRBV7-2	TRBD2	TGTGCCAGCAGCCCTCCTTCACTAGCGGGGTATTACGAGCAGTACTTC	CASSPPSLAGYYEQYF
.	TRBJ1-2	TRBV5-5	TRBD1	TGTGCCAGCAGCTTTACAGGGGGCAGATATGGCTACACCTTC	CASSFTGGRYGYTF
.	TRBJ1-3	TRBV9	.	TGTGCCAGCAGCGCGGACAGTGCTGGTGGAAACACCATATATTTT	CASSADSAGGNTIYF
.	TRBJ2-7	TRBV9	.	TGTGCCAGCAGCGTAGAAGGTCGGAGGAACAACGAGCAGTACTTC	CASSVEGRRNNEQYF
once	TRBJ2-7	TRBV5-4	TRBD1	TGTGCCAGCAGCCCCGGGACAGGAGGGAACGAGCAGTACTTC	CASSPGTGGNEQYF
.	TRBJ2-3	TRBV7-9	TRBD2	TGTGCCAGCAGCTTAGCCTTAGCGGGAGCCACAGATACGCAGTATTTT	CASSLALAGATDTQYF
.	TRBJ2-1	TRBV5-4	.	TGTGCCAGCAGCCTCTATCGGGAAGGGGGATACAATGAGCAGTTCTTC	CASSLYREGGYNEQFF
.	TRBJ2-7	TRBV10-2	.	TGCGCCAGCAGTGAACAGGGAAGCCACGAGCAGTACTTC	CASSEQGSHEQYF
.	TRBJ1-5	TRBV5-5	TRBD1	TGTGCCAGCAGCGCCCGGGACAGGGGTCAGCCCCAGCATTTT	CASSARDRGQPQHF
.	TRBJ2-1	TRBV29-1	TRBD2	TGCAGCGTCAGAACCGGGACTAGCGGATACAATGAGCAGTTCTTC	CSVRTGTSGYNEQFF
.	TRBJ2-1	TRBV28	.	TGTGCCAGCAGTCCTAGACGCAGCTCCTACAATGAGCAGTTCTTC	CASSPRRSSYNEQFF
.	TRBJ2-3	TRBV7-8	TRBD2	TGTGCCAGCAGCAAGAATAGCGGGAGGTCGGGCACAGATACGCAGTATTTT	CASSKNSGRSGTDTQYF
.	TRBJ2-7	TRBV6-5	TRBD1	TGTGCCAGCAGTTTACAGGGGGCGGAAGGCGAGCAGTACTTC	CASSLQGAEGEQYF
.	TRBJ2-4	TRBV7-2	.	TGTGCCAGCAGCTTAAGCCGGGATTCAAACATTCAGTACTTC	CASSLSRDSNIQYF
.	TRBJ2-1	TRBV4-1	TRBD2	TGCGCCAGCAGCCAAGAGGCGGGAGGAGTCGATGAGCAGTTCTTC	CASSQEAGGVDEQFF
.	TRBJ2-7	TRBV4-1	TRBD2	TGCGCCAGCAGCCCACATCGGGAGGGCCGGAGCTACGAGCAGTACTTC	CASSPHREGRSYEQYF
few	TRBJ1-6	TRBV9	TRBD1	TGTGCCAGCAGCCCATGGGAGACAGGGGGCTTTAGTAATTCACCCCTCCACTTT	CASSPWETGGFSNSPLHF
.	TRBJ2-5	TRBV10-2	.	TGCGCCAGCAGTGAACTAGCTGAAGAGACCCAGTACTTC	CASSELAEETQYF
.	TRBJ1-6	TRBV30	.	TGTGCCTGCTCCCAATCCGACAGAACCCTCCACTTT	CACSQSDRTLHF
.	TRBJ1-3	TRBV11-2	.	TGTGCCAGCAGCCCGTGGGGAACAGGGAGCGGAAACACCATATATTTT	CASSPWGTGSGNTIYF
few	TRBJ1-2	TRBV7-8	.	TGTGCCAGCAGCTTGGACAATAACTATGGCTACACCTTC	CASSLDNNYGYTF
.	TRBJ2-2	TRBV7-3	TRBD2	TGTGCCAGCAGCGACCCTAGCGGGAGCCGGACCGGGGAGCTGTTTTTT	CASSDPSGSRTGELFF
.	TRBJ2-7	TRBV2	TRBD1	TGTGCCAGCATGGGTTTAGGGACAGGGTACAACGAGCAGTACTTC	CASMGLGTGYNEQYF
.	TRBJ2-1	TRBV28	.	TGTGCCAGCATCGGGGGAAGCTCCTACAATGAGCAGTTCTTC	CASIGGSSYNEQFF
.	TRBJ2-7	TRBV4-1	.	TGCGCCAGCAGCCCCCTTCCAGGACAGACCTACGAGCAGTACTTC	CASSPLPGQTYEQYF
.	TRBJ1-5	TRBV18	.	TGTGCCAGCTCACCGGGCCAGGGGAGCAATCAGCCCCAGCATTTT	CASSPGQGSNQPQHF
few	TRBJ1-2	TRBV15	.	TGTGCCACCAGCAGAGGGGCGGGGCTCTATGGCTACACCTTC	CATSRGAGLYGYTF